This T cell receptor (beta chain) was found in a study of cytomegalovirus exposure and HLA in healthy donors. General observations from the study: A later analysis linked a missense variant in DCLRE1C to the trimming of TCR beta V and J genes. One cluster of highly shared sequence variants probably arose as a sequencing artifact.

V was clipped by 6 bases and J by 8 bases, with 16 bases between them. Germline-derived CDR1 and CDR2 are MNHEY and SVGAGI. The length of the CDR3 is 14 residues. In regard to this clone: What it recognizes is unknown.

This PCR relied on a set of 60 Vbeta primers and 13 Jbeta primers. The table came from immunoSEQ multiplex PCR; TCRdb's copy has only in-frame clones and leaves some out. This sample has approximately 170,000 clones, with around four fifths found just once. Sequencing used PBMCs. V and J are TRBV6-5 and TRBJ1-4, with D possibly matching TRBD1 (5 bases). This TCR derives from a male donor in good health and CMV-seropositive. CDR3 in amino acids: CASRPDSFSEKLFF. CDR3 sequence (DNA): TGTGCCAGCAGACCCGACAGCTTCAGCGAAAAACTGTTTTTT.